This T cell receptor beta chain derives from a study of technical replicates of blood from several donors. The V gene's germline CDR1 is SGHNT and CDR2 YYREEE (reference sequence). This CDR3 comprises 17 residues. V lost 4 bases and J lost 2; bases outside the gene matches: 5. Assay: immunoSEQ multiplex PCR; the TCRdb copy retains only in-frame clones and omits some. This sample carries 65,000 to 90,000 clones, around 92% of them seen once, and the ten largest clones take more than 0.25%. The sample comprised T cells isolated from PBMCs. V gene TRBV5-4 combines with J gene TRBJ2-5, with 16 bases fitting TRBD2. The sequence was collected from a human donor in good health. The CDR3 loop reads CASSPPGLAGGQETQYF. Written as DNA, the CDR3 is TGTGCCAGCAGCCCCCCGGGACTAGCGGGGGGGCAAGAGACCCAGTACTTC.